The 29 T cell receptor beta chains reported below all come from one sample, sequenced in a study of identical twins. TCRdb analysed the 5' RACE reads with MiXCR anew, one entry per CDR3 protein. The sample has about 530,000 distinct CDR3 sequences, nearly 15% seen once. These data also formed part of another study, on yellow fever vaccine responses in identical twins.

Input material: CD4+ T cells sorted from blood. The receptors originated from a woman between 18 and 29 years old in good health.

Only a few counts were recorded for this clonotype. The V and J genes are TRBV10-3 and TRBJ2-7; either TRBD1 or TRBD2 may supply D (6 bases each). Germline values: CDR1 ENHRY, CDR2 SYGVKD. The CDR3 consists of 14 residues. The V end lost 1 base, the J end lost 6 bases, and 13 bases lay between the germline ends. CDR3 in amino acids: CAISEFAGEVEQYV. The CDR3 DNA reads TGTGCCATCAGTGAGTTTGCAGGGGAGGTCGAGCAGTACGTC.

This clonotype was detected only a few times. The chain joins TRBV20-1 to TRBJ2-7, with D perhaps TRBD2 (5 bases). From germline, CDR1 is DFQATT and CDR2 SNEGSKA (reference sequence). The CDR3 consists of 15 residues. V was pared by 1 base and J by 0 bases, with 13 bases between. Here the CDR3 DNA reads TGCAGTGCTAGAGGATGGCCGGGAAACTCCTACGAGCAGTACTTC. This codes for CSARGWPGNSYEQYF.

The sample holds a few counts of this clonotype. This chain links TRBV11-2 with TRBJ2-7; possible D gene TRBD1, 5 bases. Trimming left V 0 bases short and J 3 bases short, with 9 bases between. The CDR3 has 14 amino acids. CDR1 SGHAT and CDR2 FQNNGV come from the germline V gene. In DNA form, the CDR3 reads TGTGCCAGCAGCTTAGATCCGACAGTCTACGAGCAGTACGTC. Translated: CASSLDPTVYEQYV.

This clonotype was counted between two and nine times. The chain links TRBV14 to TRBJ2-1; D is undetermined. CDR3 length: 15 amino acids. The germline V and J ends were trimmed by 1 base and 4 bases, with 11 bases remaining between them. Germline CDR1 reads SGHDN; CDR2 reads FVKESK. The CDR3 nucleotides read TGTGCCAGCAGCCAAGGATCCTCGAAATACAATGAGCAGTTCTTC. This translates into CASSQGSSKYNEQFF.

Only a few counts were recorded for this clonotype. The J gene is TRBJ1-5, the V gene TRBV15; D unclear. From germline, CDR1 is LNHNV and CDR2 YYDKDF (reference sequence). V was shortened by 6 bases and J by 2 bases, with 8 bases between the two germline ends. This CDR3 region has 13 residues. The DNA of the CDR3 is TGTGCCACCAGGGACCGTCGCAATCAGCCCCAGCATTTT. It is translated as CATRDRRNQPQHF.

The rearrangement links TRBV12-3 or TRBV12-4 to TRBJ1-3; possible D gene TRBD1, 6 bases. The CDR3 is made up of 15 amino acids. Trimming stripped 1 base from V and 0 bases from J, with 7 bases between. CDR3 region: CASSLVRGSGNTIYF. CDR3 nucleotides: TGTGCCAGCAGTTTAGTCAGGGGCTCTGGAAACACCATATATTTT.

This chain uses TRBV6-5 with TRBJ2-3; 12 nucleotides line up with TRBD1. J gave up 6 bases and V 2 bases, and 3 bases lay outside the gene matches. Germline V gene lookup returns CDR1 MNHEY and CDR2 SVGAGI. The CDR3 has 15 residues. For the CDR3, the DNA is TGTGCCAGCAGTTACCGTGGGACAGGGGGCGATACGCAGTATTTT. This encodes CASSYRGTGGDTQYF.

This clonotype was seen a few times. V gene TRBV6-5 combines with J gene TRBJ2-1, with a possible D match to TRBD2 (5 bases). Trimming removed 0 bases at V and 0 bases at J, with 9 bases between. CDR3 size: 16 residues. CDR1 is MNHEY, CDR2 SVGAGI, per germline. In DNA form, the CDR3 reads TGTGCCAGCAGTTACTCGGGGAGAACCTCCTACAATGAGCAGTTCTTC. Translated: CASSYSGRTSYNEQFF.

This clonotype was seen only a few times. The CDR3 coding sequence is TGTGCCATCAGTGAGAGTCGCGTTATCGAAGCTTTCTTT. Translated: CAISESRVIEAFF. The rearrangement links TRBV10-3 to TRBJ1-1; no reliable D call. The germline V gene has CDR1 ENHRY and CDR2 SYGVKD. The V end lost 2 bases, the J end lost 8 bases, and 12 bases lay between the germline ends. This CDR3 contains 13 residues.

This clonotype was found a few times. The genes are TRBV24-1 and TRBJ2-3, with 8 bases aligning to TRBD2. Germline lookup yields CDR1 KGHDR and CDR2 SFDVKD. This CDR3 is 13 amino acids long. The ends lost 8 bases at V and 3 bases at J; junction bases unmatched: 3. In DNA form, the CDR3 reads TGTGCCACCACGGGAGGGCCGACAGATACGCAGTATTTT. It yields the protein CATTGGPTDTQYF.

The CDR3 DNA follows: TGTGCCAGCGGCCAGGGACTAGCGGGAGGTACTGACTACGAGCAGTACTTC. Translated: CASGQGLAGGTDYEQYF. The chain couples TRBV12-3 or TRBV12-4 to TRBJ2-7, with 15 bases fitting TRBD2. There are 17 residues in the CDR3. Trimming cost V 8 bases and J 3 bases; bases outside gene matches: 11.

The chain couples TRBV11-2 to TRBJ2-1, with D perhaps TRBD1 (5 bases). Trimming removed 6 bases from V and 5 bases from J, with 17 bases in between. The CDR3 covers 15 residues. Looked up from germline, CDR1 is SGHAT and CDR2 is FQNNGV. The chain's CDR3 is CASSIPLDSNNEQFF. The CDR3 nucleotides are TGTGCCAGCAGTATCCCTCTAGACAGTAACAATGAGCAGTTCTTC.

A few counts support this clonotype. CDR3 coding DNA: TGTGCCAGCAGTTACGTGGGCAATGAGCAGTTCTTC. Translation gives CASSYVGNEQFF. The J gene is TRBJ2-1, the V gene TRBV6-2 or TRBV6-3; D uncertain. V was pared by 2 bases and J by 6 bases, with 5 bases between. In germline, CDR1 is MNHEY, CDR2 SVGEGT. The CDR3 sequence is 12 residues long.

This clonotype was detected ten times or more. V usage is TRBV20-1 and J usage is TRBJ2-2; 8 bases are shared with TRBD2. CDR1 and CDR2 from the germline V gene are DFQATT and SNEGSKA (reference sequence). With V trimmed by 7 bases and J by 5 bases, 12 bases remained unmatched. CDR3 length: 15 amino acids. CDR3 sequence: CSGGGALAGTGELFF. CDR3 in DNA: TGCAGTGGGGGTGGAGCGTTAGCGGGAACCGGGGAGCTGTTTTTT.

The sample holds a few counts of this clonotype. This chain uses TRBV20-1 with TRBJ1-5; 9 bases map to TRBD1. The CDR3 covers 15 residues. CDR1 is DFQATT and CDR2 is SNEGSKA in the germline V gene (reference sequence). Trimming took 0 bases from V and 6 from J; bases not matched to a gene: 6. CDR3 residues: CSARDRDREVQPQHF. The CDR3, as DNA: TGCAGTGCTAGAGATCGGGACAGGGAGGTTCAGCCCCAGCATTTT.

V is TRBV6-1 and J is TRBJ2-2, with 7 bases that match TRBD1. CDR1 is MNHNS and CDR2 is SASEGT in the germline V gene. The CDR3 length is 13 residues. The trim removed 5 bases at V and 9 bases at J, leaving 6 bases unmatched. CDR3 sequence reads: CASSPRQGWELFF. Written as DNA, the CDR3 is TGTGCCAGCAGTCCTAGACAGGGTTGGGAGCTGTTTTTT.

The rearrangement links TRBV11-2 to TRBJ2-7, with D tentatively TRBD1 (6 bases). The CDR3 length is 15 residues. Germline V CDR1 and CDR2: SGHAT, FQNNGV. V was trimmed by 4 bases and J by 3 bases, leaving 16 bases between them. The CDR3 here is CASSSTPGTYYEQYF. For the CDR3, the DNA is TGTGCCAGCAGCTCCACGCCCGGGACATACTACGAGCAGTACTTC.

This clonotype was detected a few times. CDR3 DNA sequence: TGTGCCAGCAGCGTATCAGGGGTAATGAACACTGAAGCTTTCTTT. Protein product: CASSVSGVMNTEAFF. This chain uses TRBV11-2 with TRBJ1-1; D is possibly TRBD1 (6 bases). The V end was cut by 5 bases, the J end by 0 bases, with 13 bases between. CDR1 and CDR2 (germline): SGHAT, FQNNGV. The CDR3 has 15 amino acids. Full variable domain (remainder filled in from reference TRBV11-2 and TRBJ1-1): EAGVAQSPRYKIIEKRQSVAFWCNPISGHATLYWYQQILGQGPKLLIQFQNNGVVDDSQLPKDRFSAERLKGVDSTLKIQPAKLEDSAVYLCASSVSGVMNTEAFFGQGTRLTVV.

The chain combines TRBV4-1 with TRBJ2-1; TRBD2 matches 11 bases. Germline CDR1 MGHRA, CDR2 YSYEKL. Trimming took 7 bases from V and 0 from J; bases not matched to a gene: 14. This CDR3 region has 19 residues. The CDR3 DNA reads TGCGCCAGCACCCCCCAGGGTAGCGGGAGGGTAAGCTCCTACAATGAGCAGTTCTTC. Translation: CASTPQGSGRVSSYNEQFF.

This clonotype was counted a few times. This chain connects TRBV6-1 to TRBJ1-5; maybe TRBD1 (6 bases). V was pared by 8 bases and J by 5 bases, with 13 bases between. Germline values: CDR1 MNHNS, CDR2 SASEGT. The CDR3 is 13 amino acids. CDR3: CASQGQKDQPQHF. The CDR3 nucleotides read TGTGCCAGCCAAGGACAGAAAGATCAGCCCCAGCATTTT.

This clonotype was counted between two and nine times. In DNA, the CDR3 is TGTGCCACTTCCCCGGACAGCTCCTACGAGCAGTACGTC. It codes for CATSPDSSYEQYV. The V call is TRBV28, the J call TRBJ2-7, with a weak D call TRBD1 (6 bases). The CDR3 sequence is 13 residues long. The V gene lost 10 bases and the J gene lost 0 bases, with 13 bases spanning the gap. Germline CDR1 and CDR2: MDHEN and SYDVKM.

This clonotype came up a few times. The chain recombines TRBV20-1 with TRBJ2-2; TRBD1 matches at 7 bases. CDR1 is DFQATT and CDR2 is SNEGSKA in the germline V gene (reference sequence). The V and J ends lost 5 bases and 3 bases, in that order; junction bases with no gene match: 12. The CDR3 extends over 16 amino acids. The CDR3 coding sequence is TGCAGTGCTTCCCAGTTGTCCGGGACAGACACCGGGGAGCTGTTTTTT. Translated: CSASQLSGTDTGELFF.

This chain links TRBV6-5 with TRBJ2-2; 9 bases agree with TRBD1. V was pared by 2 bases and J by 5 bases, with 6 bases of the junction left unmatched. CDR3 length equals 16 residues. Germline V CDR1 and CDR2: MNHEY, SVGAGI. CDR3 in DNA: TGTGCCAGCAGTTACAGGGACAGGGTGGGAACCGGGGAGCTGTTTTTT. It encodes CASSYRDRVGTGELFF.

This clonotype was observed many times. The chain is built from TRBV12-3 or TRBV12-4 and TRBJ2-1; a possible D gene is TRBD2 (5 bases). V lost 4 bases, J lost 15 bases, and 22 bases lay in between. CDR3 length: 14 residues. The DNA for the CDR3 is TGTGCCAGCAGTTCCCGGAGGCTAGGTGAACCGACGTTCTTC. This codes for CASSSRRLGEPTFF.

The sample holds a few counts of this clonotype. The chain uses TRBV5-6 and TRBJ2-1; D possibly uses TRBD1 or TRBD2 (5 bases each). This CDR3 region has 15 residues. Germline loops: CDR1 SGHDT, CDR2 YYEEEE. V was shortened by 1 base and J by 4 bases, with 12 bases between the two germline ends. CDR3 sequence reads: CASSLQGGGYNEQFF. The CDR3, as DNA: TGTGCCAGCAGCTTGCAGGGTGGGGGATACAATGAGCAGTTCTTC.

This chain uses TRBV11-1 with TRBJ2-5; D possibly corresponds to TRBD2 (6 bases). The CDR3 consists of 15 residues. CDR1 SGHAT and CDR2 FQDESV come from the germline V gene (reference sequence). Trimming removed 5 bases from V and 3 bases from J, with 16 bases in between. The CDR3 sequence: CASSRSRENKETQYF. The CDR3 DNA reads TGTGCCAGCAGCAGAAGTCGGGAGAACAAAGAGACCCAGTACTTC.

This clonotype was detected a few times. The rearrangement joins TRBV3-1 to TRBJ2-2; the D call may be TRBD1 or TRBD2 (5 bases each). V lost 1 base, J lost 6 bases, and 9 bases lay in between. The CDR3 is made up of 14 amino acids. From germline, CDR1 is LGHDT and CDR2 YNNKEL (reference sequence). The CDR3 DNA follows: TGTGCCAGCAGCCAAGGTGGGGGTTCCGGGGAGCTGTTTTTT. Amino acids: CASSQGGGSGELFF. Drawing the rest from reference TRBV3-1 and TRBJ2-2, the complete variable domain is DTAVSQTPKYLVTQMGNDKSIKCEQNLGHDTMYWYKQDSKKFLKIMFSYNNKELIINETVPNRFSPKSPDKAHLNLHINSLELGDSAVYFCASSQGGGSGELFFGEGSRLTVL.

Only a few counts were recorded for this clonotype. CDR3 in DNA: TGCGCCAGCAGCCCCCTTGGTGTAGGGGTCAACGAGCAGTTCTTC. It translates to CASSPLGVGVNEQFF. The chain couples TRBV5-1 to TRBJ2-1; tentative D call: TRBD1 (5 bases). This CDR3 contains 15 residues. Germline V lookup: CDR1 SGHRS, CDR2 YFSETQ. Between the trimmed V and J ends, which lost 4 bases and 10 bases, there was a span of 21 bases.

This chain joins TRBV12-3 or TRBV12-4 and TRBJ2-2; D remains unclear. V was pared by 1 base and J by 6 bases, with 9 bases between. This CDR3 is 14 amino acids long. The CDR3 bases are TGTGCCAGCAGTTTAGTTCAACCGTCCGGGGAGCTGTTTTTT. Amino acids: CASSLVQPSGELFF.